The 19 T cell receptor beta chains presented below share a single source sample, sequenced in a study of CD8 T cells in ankylosing spondylitis. Study-wide results and caveats: A motif in TCR beta, a set of eight highly homologous variants, appeared characteristic of ankylosing spondylitis blood.

A single record per CDR3 protein comes from TCRdb applying MiXCR to the 5' RACE reads. The sample holds some 840,000 distinct CDR3 sequences, roughly 10% seen once. These receptors' antigens are unknown. Sequencing was performed on blood, either unsorted or a sorted T cell fraction (not recorded which). The origin of the receptors is a male donor with ankylosing spondylitis.

V usage is TRBV6-2 or TRBV6-3 and J usage is TRBJ1-2; perhaps TRBD1 as D (5 bases). The V and J ends lost 5 bases and 10 bases respectively, with 14 bases between them. CDR1 and CDR2 (germline): MNHEY, SVGEGT. CDR3 length: 12 amino acids. CDR3 region: CASSRATDDYTF. As DNA, the CDR3 is TGTGCCAGCAGTCGCGCGACAGATGACTACACCTTC.

This clonotype has more than one count but fewer than ten. This chain links TRBV20-1 with TRBJ2-7; D ambiguous. Deletions cut 3 bases from V and 5 bases from J, with 14 bases between. Germline values: CDR1 DFQATT, CDR2 SNEGSKA (reference sequence). The CDR3 is 13 residues long. The CDR3 bases are TGCAGTGCTAGCCCTCCATTTAGGGACGAGCAGTACTTC. Translated, it gives CSASPPFRDEQYF.

This clonotype was seen a handful of times. The chain recombines TRBV20-1 with TRBJ2-3; TRBD2 agrees at 12 bases. The junction had 15 bases not matched to a gene; V was cut back by 6 bases and J by 5 bases. The CDR3 spans 17 residues. Germline V gene lookup returns CDR1 DFQATT and CDR2 SNEGSKA (reference sequence). The CDR3, as DNA: TGCAGTGCGCGAGCCCCATCTAGCGGGGGGGCGGTAGATACGCAGTATTTT. Encoded protein: CSARAPSSGGAVDTQYF.

This clonotype has just a few counts. The chain couples TRBV20-1 to TRBJ2-3; TRBD2 aligns across 8 bases. The CDR3 sequence is 16 residues long. Germline V gene data show CDR1 as DFQATT and CDR2 as SNEGSKA (reference sequence). Trimming cost V 3 bases and J 6 bases; bases outside gene matches: 14. CDR3 nucleotides: TGCAGTGCTAGCCTACGACGGGGGGGAGTTATTGATACGCAGTATTTT. It translates to CSASLRRGGVIDTQYF.

This clonotype was counted between two and nine times. The rearrangement joins TRBV5-1 to TRBJ2-7; D not certain. V was shortened by 0 bases and J by 0 bases, with 16 bases between the two germline ends. The germline V gene has CDR1 SGHRS and CDR2 YFSETQ. CDR3 size: 17 residues. The CDR3 sequence: CASSLASSARASYEQYF. CDR3 DNA: TGCGCCAGCAGCTTGGCATCTTCGGCAAGGGCCTCCTACGAGCAGTACTTC.

This clonotype was observed a handful of times. The V and J genes are TRBV12-3 or TRBV12-4 and TRBJ1-4; D is perhaps TRBD1 (5 bases). The germline V and J ends were trimmed by 1 base and 11 bases, with 11 bases remaining between them. This CDR3 is 13 amino acids long. The chain's CDR3 is CASSLGPRGKLFF. The DNA for the CDR3 is TGTGCCAGCAGTTTAGGCCCCCGGGGGAAACTGTTTTTT.

This clonotype was recorded a few times. The chain has TRBV7-2 and TRBJ1-1; 8 nucleotides agree with TRBD1. The CDR3 covers 16 residues. V was pared by 3 bases and J by 5 bases, with 11 bases of the junction left unmatched. CDR1 and CDR2 (germline): SGHTA, FQGNSA. The CDR3, as DNA: TGTGCCAGCAGCTTTGCAGGGGGCGGACTGGGGACTGAAGCTTTCTTT. Translating gives CASSFAGGGLGTEAFF.

The table lists this clonotype with many counts. The chain employs TRBV6-1 and TRBJ1-1, with a possible D match to TRBD1 (6 bases). This CDR3 has 14 residues. Trimming removed 6 bases from V and 2 bases from J, with 13 bases in between. CDR1 and CDR2 from the germline V gene are MNHNS and SASEGT. The DNA for the CDR3 is TGTGCCAGCAGCCGTCAGGGGACAAACACTGAAGCTTTCTTT. It encodes CASSRQGTNTEAFF.

The chain uses TRBV18 and TRBJ2-7; D remains unclear. Trimming pared 2 bases from V and 3 bases from J, leaving 11 bases between. Germline V gives CDR1 KGHSH, CDR2 LQKENI. The CDR3 spans 14 residues. In DNA, the CDR3 is TGTGCCAGCTCACCAATCGGTATCGGCTACGAGCAGTACTTC. Translation gives CASSPIGIGYEQYF.

This clonotype was picked up a small number of times. The chain combines TRBV7-8 with TRBJ1-2; weak D call: TRBD1 (5 bases). Germline lookup yields CDR1 SGHVS and CDR2 FQNEAQ. V shed 3 bases and J shed 4 bases, with 15 bases lying between them. The CDR3 loop spans 15 amino acids. The CDR3 DNA sequence: TGTGCCAGCAGCTTCGGCCTTGGGACGACCTATGGCTACACCTTC. Residues: CASSFGLGTTYGYTF.

The J gene is TRBJ2-2, the V gene TRBV9; 7 nucleotides agree with TRBD2. Germline assignment: CDR1 SGDLS and CDR2 YYNGEE. With 4 bases clipped from V and 3 bases from J, the junction kept 9 bases outside the gene matches. The CDR3 consists of 16 residues. The CDR3 coding sequence is TGTGCCAGCAGCCATCACCGGGGGGACTACACCGGGGAGCTGTTTTTT. It encodes CASSHHRGDYTGELFF.

This clonotype was detected many times. V is TRBV29-1 and J is TRBJ2-2; D might be TRBD1 (6 bases). Trimming stripped 3 bases from V and 6 bases from J, with 11 bases between. Germline V gives CDR1 SQVTM, CDR2 ANQGSEA. This CDR3 contains 13 residues. The CDR3 DNA reads as TGCAGCGTTGAGAACAGGGTAGCCGGGGAGCTGTTTTTT. Translating it yields CSVENRVAGELFF.

The sample holds a few counts of this clonotype. The chain recombines TRBV20-1 with TRBJ2-1; D perhaps matches TRBD2 (5 bases). The V gene's germline CDR1 is DFQATT and CDR2 SNEGSKA (reference sequence). Trimming shortened V by 1 base and J by 10 bases, and 11 bases separated the two germline ends. The CDR3 has 12 amino acids. This chain's CDR3 is CSARVGEGEQFF. CDR3 DNA sequence: TGCAGTGCTAGAGTGGGAGAAGGCGAGCAGTTCTTC.

This clonotype was recorded at least ten times. This chain joins TRBV29-1 and TRBJ2-7; tentatively, D is TRBD1 (6 bases). This CDR3 is built from 16 residues. Trimming removed 5 bases from V and 0 bases from J, with 20 bases in between. Germline loops: CDR1 SQVTM, CDR2 ANQGSEA. CDR3 protein: CSVLRNDRRYSYEQYF. CDR3 bases: TGCAGCGTTCTCCGAAACGACAGGCGCTACTCCTACGAGCAGTACTTC.

The chain uses TRBV6-1 and TRBJ1-1; D remains ambiguous. The V gene's germline CDR1 is MNHNS and CDR2 SASEGT. Trimming stripped 5 bases from V and 7 bases from J, with 17 bases between. The CDR3 has 14 amino acids. The CDR3 region is CASSQYFTDIEAFF. CDR3 in DNA: TGTGCCAGCAGTCAGTACTTCACTGACATTGAAGCTTTCTTT.

This clonotype was seen ten or more times. V is TRBV2 and J is TRBJ2-7, with D hard to call. Germline CDR1 is SNHLY and CDR2 is FYNNEI. The CDR3 covers 12 residues. Trimming stripped 4 bases from V and 1 base from J, with 5 bases between. The CDR3 reads CASSADSYEQYF. The CDR3, as DNA: TGTGCCAGCAGTGCGGATTCCTACGAGCAGTACTTC.

The chain employs TRBV12-3 or TRBV12-4 and TRBJ1-3; no definite D call. V was pared by 10 bases and J by 4 bases, with 17 bases between. The CDR3 contains 14 residues. The CDR3 nucleotides are TGTGCCACTTCGATTACTGGGTCCGGAAACACCATATATTTT. Translating gives CATSITGSGNTIYF.

This clonotype was detected only a few times. The chain carries TRBV7-9 and TRBJ2-7; unclear D gene. The CDR3 contains 11 residues. The V and J ends lost 5 bases and 1 base respectively, with 3 bases between them. Looked up from germline, CDR1 is SEHNR and CDR2 is FQNEAQ (reference sequence). CDR3 in DNA: TGTGCCAGCAGCATGTCCTACGAGCAGTACTTC. It codes for CASSMSYEQYF.

The rearrangement links TRBV5-1 to TRBJ2-3, with D perhaps matching TRBD1 (6 bases). V gave up 4 bases and J gave up 5 bases, with 26 bases separating them. This CDR3 has 18 amino acids. Per the germline V gene, CDR1 is SGHRS and CDR2 is YFSETQ. CDR3 loop: CASSVGPFINRVRDTQYF. The CDR3 DNA reads as TGCGCCAGCAGCGTGGGCCCCTTCATCAACAGGGTCAGAGATACGCAGTATTTT. The whole variable domain, filled in from reference TRBV5-1 and TRBJ2-3, reads KAGVTQTPRYLIKTRGQQVTLSCSPISGHRSVSWYQQTPGQGLQFLFEYFSETQRNKGNFPGRFSGRQFSNSRSEMNVSTLELGDSALYLCASSVGPFINRVRDTQYFGPGTRLTVL.